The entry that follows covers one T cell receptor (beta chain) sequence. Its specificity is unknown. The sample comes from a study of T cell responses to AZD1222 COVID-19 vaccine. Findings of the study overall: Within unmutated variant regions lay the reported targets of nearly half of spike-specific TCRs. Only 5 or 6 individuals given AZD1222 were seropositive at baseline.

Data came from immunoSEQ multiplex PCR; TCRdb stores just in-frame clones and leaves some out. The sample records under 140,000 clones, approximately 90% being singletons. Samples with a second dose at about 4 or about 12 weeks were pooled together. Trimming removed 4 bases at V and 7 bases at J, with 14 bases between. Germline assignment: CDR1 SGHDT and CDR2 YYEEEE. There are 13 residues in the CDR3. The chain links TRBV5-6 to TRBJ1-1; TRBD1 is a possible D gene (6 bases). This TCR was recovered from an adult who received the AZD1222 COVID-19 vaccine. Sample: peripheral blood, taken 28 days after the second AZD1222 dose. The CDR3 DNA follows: TGTGCCAGCAGCGGGGGGACACCGCATGAAGCTTTCTTT. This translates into CASSGGTPHEAFF.